This T cell receptor (beta chain) was identified in a study of T cell responses to AZD1222 COVID-19 vaccine. This clone was seen once. As yet, its antigen is unknown. Sequencing used immunoSEQ multiplex PCR; TCRdb keeps in-frame clones, though not all of them. Of about 180,000 clones in the sample, 88% are singletons; the top ten hold about 0.49%. The CDR3 runs to 14 residues. Trimming left V 4 bases short and J 7 bases short, with 12 bases between. Germline V gene data show CDR1 as SGDLS and CDR2 as YYNGEE. Study observations and caveats: Most donors were white British, females outnumbered males, and clonal diversity was possibly underestimated.

The sequencing here drew on peripheral blood, taken on day 0 of AZD1222 vaccination. The TCR was taken from an adult in good health. The gene calls are TRBV9 and TRBJ1-6; D perhaps matches TRBD1 (5 bases). This CDR3 reads CASSRDAGNSPLHF. DNA for the CDR3: TGTGCCAGCAGCCGGGACGCAGGAAATTCACCCCTCCACTTT.